This TCR beta chain was retrieved from a study of blood T cells in healthy people across ages. The study, taken as a whole, reports: Estimated diversity that came from one million T cells was considered an underestimate. The percentage of naive T cells correlated strongly with TCR beta diversity. There were more naive CD4+ cells and higher diversity in long-lived donors than in aged donors. PBMCs that were unsorted prevented a conclusive naive versus antigen-experienced comparison.

Primed by a sample-barcoded 5' primer and a J-beta primer mix, a second PCR proceeded for roughly 6 to 12 cycles. One entry per CDR3 protein, called by TCRdb with MiXCR from the 5' RACE reads. The table shows about 580,000 distinct CDR3 sequences, with about 45% occurring only once. CDR3 length: 16 amino acids. The germline gives CDR1 LGHDT, CDR2 YNNKEL (reference sequence). V was clipped by 5 bases and J by 0 bases, with 14 bases between them. This clonotype was observed a few times. What it binds is not known. This chain joins TRBV3-1 and TRBJ2-1; D ambiguous. The receptor was isolated from an elderly man in good health. The sample taken for sequencing was blood. CDR3 DNA: TGTGCCAGCAGCACCCAGACGTATAGCTCCTACAATGAGCAGTTCTTC. Protein: CASSTQTYSSYNEQFF.